This T cell receptor beta chain was profiled in a study of cytomegalovirus exposure and HLA in healthy donors. PCR primers comprised 60 Vbeta and 13 Jbeta primers. The table came from immunoSEQ multiplex PCR; TCRdb's copy has only in-frame clones and leaves some out. The table lists about 200,000 clones, roughly 80% of them singletons. The CDR3 extends over 13 amino acids. In germline, CDR1 is KGHSH, CDR2 LQKENI. Trimming pared 4 bases from V and 3 bases from J, leaving 8 bases between. The clonotype comes from a woman in her 30s in good health and CMV-seronegative. The chain couples TRBV18 to TRBJ2-3; no reliable D call. The sample comprised PBMCs. The CDR3 region is CASSLFETDTQYF. The CDR3 DNA follows: TGTGCCAGCTCACTGTTTGAGACAGATACGCAGTATTTT.